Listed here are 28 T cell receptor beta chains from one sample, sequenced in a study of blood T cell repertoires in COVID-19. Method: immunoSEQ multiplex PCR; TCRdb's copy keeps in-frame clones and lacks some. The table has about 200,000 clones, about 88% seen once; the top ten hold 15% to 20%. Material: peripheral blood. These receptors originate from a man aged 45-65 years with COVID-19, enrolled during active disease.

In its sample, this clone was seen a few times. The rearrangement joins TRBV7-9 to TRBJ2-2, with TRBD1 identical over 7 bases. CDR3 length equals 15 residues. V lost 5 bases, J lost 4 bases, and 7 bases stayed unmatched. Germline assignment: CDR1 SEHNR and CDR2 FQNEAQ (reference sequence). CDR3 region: CASSLTGTGTGELFF. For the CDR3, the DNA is TGTGCCAGCAGCCTGACAGGGACGGGCACCGGGGAGCTGTTTTTT.

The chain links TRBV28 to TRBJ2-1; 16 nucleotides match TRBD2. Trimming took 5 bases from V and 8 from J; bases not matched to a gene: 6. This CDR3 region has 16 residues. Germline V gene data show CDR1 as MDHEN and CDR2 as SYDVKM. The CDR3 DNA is TGTGCCAGCAGTGGGACTAGCGGGGGGGCCGGGGATGAGCAGTTCTTC. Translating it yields CASSGTSGGAGDEQFF. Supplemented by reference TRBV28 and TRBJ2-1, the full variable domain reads DVKVTQSSRYLVKRTGEKVFLECVQDMDHENMFWYRQDPGLGLRLIYFSYDVKMKEKGDIPEGYSVSREKKERFSLILESASTNQTSMYLCASSGTSGGAGDEQFFGPGTRLTVL.

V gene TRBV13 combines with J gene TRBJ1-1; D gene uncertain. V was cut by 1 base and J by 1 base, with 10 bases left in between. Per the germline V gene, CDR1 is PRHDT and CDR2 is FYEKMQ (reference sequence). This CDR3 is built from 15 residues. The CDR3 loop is CASSLAGTKNTEAFF. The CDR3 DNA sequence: TGTGCCAGCAGCTTAGCTGGCACCAAGAACACTGAAGCTTTCTTT. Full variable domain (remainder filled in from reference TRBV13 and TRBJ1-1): AAGVIQSPRHLIKEKRETATLKCYPIPRHDTVYWYQQGPGQDPQFLISFYEKMQSDKGSIPDRFSAQQFSDYHSELNMSSLELGDSALYFCASSLAGTKNTEAFFGQGTRLTVV.

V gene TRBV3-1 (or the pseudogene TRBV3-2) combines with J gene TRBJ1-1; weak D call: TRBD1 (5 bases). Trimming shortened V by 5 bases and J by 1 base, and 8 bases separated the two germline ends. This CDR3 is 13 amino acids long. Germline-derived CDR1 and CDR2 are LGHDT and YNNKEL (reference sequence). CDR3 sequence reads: CASSRGKNTEAFF. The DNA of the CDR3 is TGTGCCAGCAGCAGGGGTAAGAACACTGAAGCTTTCTTT.

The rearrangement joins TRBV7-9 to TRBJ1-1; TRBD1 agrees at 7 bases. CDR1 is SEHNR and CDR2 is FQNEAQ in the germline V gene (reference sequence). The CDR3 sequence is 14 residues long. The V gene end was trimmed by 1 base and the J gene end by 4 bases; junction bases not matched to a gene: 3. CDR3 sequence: CASSLEGGPTEAFF. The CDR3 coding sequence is TGTGCCAGCAGCTTAGAAGGGGGCCCCACTGAAGCTTTCTTT.

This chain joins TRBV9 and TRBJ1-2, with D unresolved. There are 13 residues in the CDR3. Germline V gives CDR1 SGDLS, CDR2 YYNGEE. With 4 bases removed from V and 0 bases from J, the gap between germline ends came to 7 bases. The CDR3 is CASSSSPNYGYTF. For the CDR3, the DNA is TGTGCCAGCAGCTCGAGTCCTAACTATGGCTACACCTTC.

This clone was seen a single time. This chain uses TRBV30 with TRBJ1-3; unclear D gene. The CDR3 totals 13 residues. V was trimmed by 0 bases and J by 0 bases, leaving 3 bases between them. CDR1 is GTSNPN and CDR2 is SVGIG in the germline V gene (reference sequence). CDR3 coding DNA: TGTGCCTGGAGTGTTAGCTCTGGAAACACCATATATTTT. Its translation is CAWSVSSGNTIYF. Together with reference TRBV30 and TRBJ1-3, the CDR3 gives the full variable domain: SQTIHQWPATLVQPVGSPLSLECTVEGTSNPNLYWYRQAAGRGLQLLFYSVGIGQISSEVPQNLSASRPQDRQFILSSKKLLLSDSGFYLCAWSVSSGNTIYFGEGSWLTVV.

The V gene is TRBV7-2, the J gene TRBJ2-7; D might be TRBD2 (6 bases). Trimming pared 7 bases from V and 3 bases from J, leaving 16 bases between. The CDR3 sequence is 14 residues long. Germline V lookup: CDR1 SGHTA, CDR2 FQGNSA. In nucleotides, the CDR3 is TGTGCCAGCAACAATCGCGGGGCTGACTACGAGCAGTACTTC. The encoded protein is CASNNRGADYEQYF.

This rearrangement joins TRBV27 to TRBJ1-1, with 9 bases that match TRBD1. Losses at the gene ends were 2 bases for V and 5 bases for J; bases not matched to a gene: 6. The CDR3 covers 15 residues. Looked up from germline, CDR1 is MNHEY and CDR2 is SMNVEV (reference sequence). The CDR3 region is CASSLDGQGWTEAFF. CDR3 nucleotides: TGTGCCAGCAGTTTAGACGGACAGGGGTGGACTGAAGCTTTCTTT.

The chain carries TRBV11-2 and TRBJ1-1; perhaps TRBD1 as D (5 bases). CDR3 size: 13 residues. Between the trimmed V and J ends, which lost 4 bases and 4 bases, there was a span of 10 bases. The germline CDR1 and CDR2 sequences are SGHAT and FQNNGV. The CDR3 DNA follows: TGTGCCAGCAGCTCAGGGTTGGCCACTGAAGCTTTCTTT. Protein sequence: CASSSGLATEAFF.

The CDR3 loop is CASSSTTSGEQFF. CDR3 nucleotides: TGCGCCAGCAGCTCGACGACTAGCGGGGAGCAGTTCTTC. The V gene is TRBV5-1, the J gene TRBJ2-1, with 10 bases fitting TRBD2. The length of the CDR3 is 13 residues. The V segment lost 3 bases and the J segment 10 bases; nucleotides outside the gene matches: 4. Looked up from germline, CDR1 is SGHRS and CDR2 is YFSETQ.

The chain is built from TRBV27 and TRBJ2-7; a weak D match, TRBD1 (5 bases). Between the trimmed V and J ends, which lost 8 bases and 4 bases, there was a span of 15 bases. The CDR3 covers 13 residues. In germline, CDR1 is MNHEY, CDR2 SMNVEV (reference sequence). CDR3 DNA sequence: TGTGCCAGCCTCAGCCAGGGTGGTTACGAGCAGTACTTC. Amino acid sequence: CASLSQGGYEQYF.

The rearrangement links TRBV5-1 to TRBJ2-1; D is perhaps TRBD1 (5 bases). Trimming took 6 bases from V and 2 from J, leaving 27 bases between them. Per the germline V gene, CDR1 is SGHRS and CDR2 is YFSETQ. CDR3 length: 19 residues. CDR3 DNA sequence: TGCGCCAGCACCTACCTCGTCGCAAAGGTAGGGGCCCCCTACAATGAGCAGTTCTTC. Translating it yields CASTYLVAKVGAPYNEQFF.

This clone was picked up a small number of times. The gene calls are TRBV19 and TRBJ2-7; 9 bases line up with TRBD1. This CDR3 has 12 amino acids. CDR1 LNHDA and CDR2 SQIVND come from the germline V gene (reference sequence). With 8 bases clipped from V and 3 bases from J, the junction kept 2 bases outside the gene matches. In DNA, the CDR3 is TGTGCCAGTTGGGGACAGGGCTACGAGCAGTACTTC. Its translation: CASWGQGYEQYF.

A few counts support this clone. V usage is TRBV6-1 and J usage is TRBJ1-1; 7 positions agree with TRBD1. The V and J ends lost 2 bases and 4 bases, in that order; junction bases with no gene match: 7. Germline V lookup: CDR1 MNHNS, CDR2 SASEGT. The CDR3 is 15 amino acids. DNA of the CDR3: TGTGCCAGCAGTGAATATAAGGGGGCGGGCACTGAAGCTTTCTTT. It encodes CASSEYKGAGTEAFF.

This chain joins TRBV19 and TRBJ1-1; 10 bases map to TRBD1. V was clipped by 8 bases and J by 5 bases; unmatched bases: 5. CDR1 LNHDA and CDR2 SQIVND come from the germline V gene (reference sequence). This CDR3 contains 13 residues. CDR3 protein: CASLWTGGTEAFF. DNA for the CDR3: TGTGCCAGTTTATGGACAGGGGGAACTGAAGCTTTCTTT.

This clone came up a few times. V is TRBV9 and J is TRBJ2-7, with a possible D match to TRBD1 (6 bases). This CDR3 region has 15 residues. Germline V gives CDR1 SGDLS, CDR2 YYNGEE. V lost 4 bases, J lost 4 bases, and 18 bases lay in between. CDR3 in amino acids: CASSILPGTLYEQYF. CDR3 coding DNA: TGTGCCAGCAGCATATTGCCCGGGACACTTTACGAGCAGTACTTC.

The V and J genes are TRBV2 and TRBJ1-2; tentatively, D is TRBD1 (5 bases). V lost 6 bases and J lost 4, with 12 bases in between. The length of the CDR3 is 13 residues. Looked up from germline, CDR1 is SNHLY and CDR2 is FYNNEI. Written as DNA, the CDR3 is TGTGCCAGCAGGGACACCGGGCGCTATGGCTACACCTTC. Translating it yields CASRDTGRYGYTF.

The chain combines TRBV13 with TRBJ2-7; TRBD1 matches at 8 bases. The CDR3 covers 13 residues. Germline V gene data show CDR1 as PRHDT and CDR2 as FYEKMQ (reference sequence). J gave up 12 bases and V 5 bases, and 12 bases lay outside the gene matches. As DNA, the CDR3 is TGTGCCAGCAGCGAAGGACAGGGAGGTGCGCCGTACTTC. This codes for CASSEGQGGAPYF.

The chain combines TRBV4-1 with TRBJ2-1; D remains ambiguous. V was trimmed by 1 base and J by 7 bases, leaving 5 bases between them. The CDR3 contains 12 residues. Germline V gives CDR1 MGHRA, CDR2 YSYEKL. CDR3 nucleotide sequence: TGCGCCAGCAGCCAAGCGCGGAATGAGCAGTTCTTC. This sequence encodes CASSQARNEQFF.

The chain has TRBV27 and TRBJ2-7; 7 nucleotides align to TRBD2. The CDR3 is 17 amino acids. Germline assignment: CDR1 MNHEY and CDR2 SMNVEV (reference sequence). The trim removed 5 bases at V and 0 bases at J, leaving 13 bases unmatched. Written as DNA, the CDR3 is TGTGCCAGCAGTCCAAACCGACTAGCCGCAAGCTCCTACGAGCAGTACTTC. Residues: CASSPNRLAASSYEQYF.

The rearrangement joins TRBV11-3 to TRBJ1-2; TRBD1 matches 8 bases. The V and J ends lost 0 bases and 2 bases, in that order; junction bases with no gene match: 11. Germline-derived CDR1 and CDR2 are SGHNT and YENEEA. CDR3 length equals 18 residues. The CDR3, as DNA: TGTGCCAGCAGCTTAGATCGCCCAGGGGGCGCGGACAACTATGGCTACACCTTC. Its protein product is CASSLDRPGGADNYGYTF.

The CDR3 bases are TGCAGTGCTAGTATCGGGGGATCTAACTATGGCTACACCTTC. Protein product: CSASIGGSNYGYTF. The V and J genes are TRBV20-1 and TRBJ1-2, with a weak D call TRBD1 (5 bases). The germline CDR1 and CDR2 sequences are DFQATT and SNEGSKA (reference sequence). The V gene lost 3 bases and the J gene lost 0 bases, with 11 bases spanning the gap. The CDR3 is made up of 14 amino acids.

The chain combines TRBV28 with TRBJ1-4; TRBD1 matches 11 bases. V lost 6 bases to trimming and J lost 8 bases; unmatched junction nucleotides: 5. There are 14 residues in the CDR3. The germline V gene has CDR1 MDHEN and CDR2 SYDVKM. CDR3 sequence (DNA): TGTGCCAGCAGAAGGGACAGGGGGGAGGAAAAACTGTTTTTT. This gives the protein CASRRDRGEEKLFF.

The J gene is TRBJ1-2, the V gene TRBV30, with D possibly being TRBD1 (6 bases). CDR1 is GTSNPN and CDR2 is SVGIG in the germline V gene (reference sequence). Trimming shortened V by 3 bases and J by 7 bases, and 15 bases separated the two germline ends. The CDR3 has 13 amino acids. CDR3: CAWRSAGAVGYTF. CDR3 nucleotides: TGTGCCTGGAGGAGTGCAGGGGCGGTTGGCTACACCTTC.

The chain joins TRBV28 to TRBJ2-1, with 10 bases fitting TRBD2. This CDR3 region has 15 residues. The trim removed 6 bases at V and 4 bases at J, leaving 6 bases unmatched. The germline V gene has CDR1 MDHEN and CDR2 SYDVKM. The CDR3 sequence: CASRPSGGPYNEQFF. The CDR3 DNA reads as TGTGCCAGCAGACCTAGCGGGGGCCCATACAATGAGCAGTTCTTC.

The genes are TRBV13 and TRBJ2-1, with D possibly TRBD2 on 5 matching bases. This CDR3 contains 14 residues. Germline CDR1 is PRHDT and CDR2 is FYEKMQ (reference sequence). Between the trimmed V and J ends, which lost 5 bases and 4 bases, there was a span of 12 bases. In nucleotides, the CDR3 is TGTGCCAGCAGCCTCTGGACTCTTTACAATGAGCAGTTCTTC. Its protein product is CASSLWTLYNEQFF.

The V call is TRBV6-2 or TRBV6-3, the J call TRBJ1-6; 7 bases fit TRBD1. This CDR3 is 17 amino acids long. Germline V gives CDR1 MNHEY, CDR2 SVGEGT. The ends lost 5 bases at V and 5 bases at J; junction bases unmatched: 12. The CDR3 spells CASSHTTGTENNSPLHF. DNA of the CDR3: TGTGCCAGCAGTCATACTACCGGGACAGAAAATAATTCACCCCTCCACTTT.